Presented here are 17 T cell receptor beta chains from one specimen sequenced in a study of OX40 agonist ivuxolimab in advanced cancers. Repertoires were generated with immunoSEQ multiplex PCR, while TCRdb's copy carries only in-frame clones and drops some. The sample carries about 26,000 clones, about 70% recorded once. The specimen was CD4+ or CD8+ T cells sorted from blood, collected in a trial of the OX40 agonist ivuxolimab. Every receptor here comes from an adult with an advanced solid tumor such as melanoma, head and neck, liver or kidney cancer.

The chain carries TRBV4-1 and TRBJ1-2, with D tentatively TRBD1 (5 bases). V was cut by 2 bases and J by 4 bases, with 14 bases left in between. Looked up from germline, CDR1 is MGHRA and CDR2 is YSYEKL. There are 15 residues in the CDR3. The CDR3 nucleotides read TGCGCCAGCAGCCAATGGGACGGGGGAGCCTATGGCTACACCTTC. Protein sequence: CASSQWDGGAYGYTF.

This chain uses TRBV2 with TRBJ2-7, with D hard to call. This CDR3 region has 14 residues. Trimming removed 6 bases at V and 0 bases at J, with 12 bases between. Germline V gene sequence: CDR1 SNHLY, CDR2 FYNNEI. The CDR3 region has the DNA TGTGCCAGCAGCACCCGGACGGCCTCCTACGAGCAGTACTTC. This translates into CASSTRTASYEQYF.

This clone was seen more than once but under ten times. The genes are TRBV9 and TRBJ1-4; maybe TRBD1 (6 bases). V was cut by 0 bases and J by 8 bases, with 11 bases left in between. The length of the CDR3 is 14 residues. The V gene's germline CDR1 is SGDLS and CDR2 YYNGEE. CDR3: CASSVEGGGEKLFF. Here the CDR3 DNA reads TGTGCCAGCAGCGTAGAAGGGGGAGGAGAAAAACTGTTTTTT.

In this sample, this clone turned up once. The chain links TRBV6-6 to TRBJ1-5; D gene uncertain. Germline V gene lookup returns CDR1 MNHNY and CDR2 SVGAGI (reference sequence). The CDR3 runs 12 residues. V gave up 7 bases and J gave up 2 bases, with 6 bases separating them. In nucleotides, the CDR3 is TGTGCCAGCACCCAGGGCAATCAGCCCCAGCATTTT. Translation gives CASTQGNQPQHF.

The V and J genes are TRBV7-3 and TRBJ2-3; D possibly corresponds to TRBD1 (6 bases). Germline-derived CDR1 and CDR2 are SGHTA and FQGTGA. The V end was cut by 1 base, the J end by 2 bases, with 10 bases between. The CDR3 spans 15 residues. The CDR3 loop reads CASSLMAGVTDTQYF. The CDR3 nucleotides are TGTGCCAGCAGCTTAATGGCAGGGGTCACAGATACGCAGTATTTT.

The V gene is TRBV5-4, the J gene TRBJ2-1; 8 bases match TRBD2. Trimming at V came to 8 bases and at J to 7 bases, leaving 11 bases not matched to a gene. The CDR3 runs to 14 residues. Germline CDR1 SGHNT, CDR2 YYREEE (reference sequence). Here the CDR3 reads CASYIAGPLNEQFF. CDR3 DNA sequence: TGTGCCAGTTACATAGCGGGGCCTTTGAATGAGCAGTTCTTC.

This sequence joins TRBV20-1 and TRBJ1-1; TRBD1 aligns across 8 bases. The CDR3 runs 11 residues. Germline V gives CDR1 DFQATT, CDR2 SNEGSKA (reference sequence). The V segment lost 6 bases and the J segment 12 bases; nucleotides outside the gene matches: 9. In DNA, the CDR3 is TGCAGTGCGAATAGACAGGGGTCATCTTTCTTT. It yields the protein CSANRQGSSFF.

The genes are TRBV7-2 and TRBJ1-5; 10 bases agree with TRBD1. The V gene end was trimmed by 5 bases and the J gene end by 12 bases; junction bases not matched to a gene: 13. This CDR3 region has 15 residues. The germline V gene encodes CDR1 SGHTA and CDR2 FQGNSA. DNA for the CDR3: TGTGCCAGCAGCCCCAAGACGGGGACAGGGGCCCTCCAGCATTTT. Protein sequence: CASSPKTGTGALQHF. Full variable domain (missing parts from reference TRBV7-2 and TRBJ1-5): GAGVSQSPSNKVTEKGKDVELRCDPISGHTALYWYRQSLGQGLEFLIYFQGNSAPDKSGLPSDRFSAERTGGSVSTLTIQRTQQEDSAVYLCASSPKTGTGALQHFGDGTRLSIL.

The rearrangement uses TRBV20-1 and TRBJ1-1; possible D gene TRBD1, 5 bases. The CDR3 length is 11 residues. The V and J ends lost 5 bases and 4 bases respectively, with 8 bases between them. Germline V gene data show CDR1 as DFQATT and CDR2 as SNEGSKA (reference sequence). CDR3: CSAGTATEAFF. CDR3 DNA: TGCAGTGCTGGGACGGCCACTGAAGCTTTCTTT.

This clone turned up a few times. The gene calls are TRBV7-2 and TRBJ1-4; no clear D. In germline, CDR1 is SGHTA, CDR2 FQGNSA. The CDR3 extends over 13 amino acids. The V gene lost 2 bases and the J gene lost 8 bases, with 9 bases spanning the gap. DNA for the CDR3: TGTGCCAGCAGCTTACAAGTCCGGGAAAAACTGTTTTTT. Encoded protein: CASSLQVREKLFF.

The sample holds a few counts of this clone. CDR3 amino acids: CASSLDGGGQETQYF. The CDR3 DNA reads TGTGCCAGCAGCTTGGATGGCGGGGGGCAAGAGACCCAGTACTTC. The chain has TRBV5-4 and TRBJ2-5; TRBD2 aligns across 8 bases. Germline-derived CDR1 and CDR2 are SGHNT and YYREEE (reference sequence). The ends lost 0 bases at V and 2 bases at J; junction bases unmatched: 3. The CDR3 runs 15 residues.

The gene calls are TRBV29-1 and TRBJ1-2; possible D gene TRBD1, 6 bases. The length of the CDR3 is 13 residues. Germline-derived CDR1 and CDR2 are SQVTM and ANQGSEA. Trimming removed 3 bases at V and 8 bases at J, with 16 bases between. The CDR3 spells CSVEGAPSRGYTF. The CDR3 DNA reads as TGCAGCGTTGAGGGGGCTCCCTCGAGGGGCTACACCTTC.

The chain recombines TRBV6-5 with TRBJ2-7, with a tentative D call TRBD1 (6 bases). CDR3 length equals 14 residues. Deletions cut 6 bases from V and 0 bases from J, with 12 bases between. In germline, CDR1 is MNHEY, CDR2 SVGAGI. CDR3 sequence: CASSWTESSYEQYF. The DNA for the CDR3 is TGTGCCAGCAGCTGGACAGAAAGCTCCTACGAGCAGTACTTC.

The chain carries TRBV18 and TRBJ1-4, with a tentative D call TRBD1 (6 bases). CDR1 is KGHSH and CDR2 is LQKENI in the germline V gene. The CDR3 spans 19 residues. V gave up 0 bases and J gave up 7 bases, with 24 bases separating them. In nucleotides, the CDR3 is TGTGCCAGCTCACCACCGGGCTCAAACACGGCGGGGGCGGGTGAAAAACTGTTTTTT. Amino acids: CASSPPGSNTAGAGEKLFF.

The genes are TRBV10-2 and TRBJ2-2; TRBD2 agrees at 7 bases. This CDR3 contains 13 residues. V shed 11 bases, J shed 0 bases, and the junction held 3 bases outside the gene matches. Germline V gene sequence: CDR1 WSHSY, CDR2 SAAADI. The CDR3: CAGLDTNTGELFF. The CDR3 DNA is TGCGCCGGACTAGATACGAACACCGGGGAGCTGTTTTTT.

This chain connects TRBV28 to TRBJ2-7; 8 nucleotides match TRBD1. The CDR3 sequence is 16 residues long. Germline CDR1 reads MDHEN; CDR2 reads SYDVKM. V shed 3 bases, J shed 5 bases, and the junction held 12 bases outside the gene matches. In nucleotides, the CDR3 is TGTGCCAGCAGTTTTCAAGCCATACAGGGGGAGGACGAGCAGTACTTC. Amino acid sequence: CASSFQAIQGEDEQYF.

This clone was detected a few times. The V call is TRBV7-9, the J call TRBJ1-2, with D possibly being TRBD1 (5 bases). The germline V gene has CDR1 SEHNR and CDR2 FQNEAQ (reference sequence). V lost 5 bases and J lost 6, with 10 bases in between. CDR3 length: 12 amino acids. The CDR3 DNA follows: TGTGCCAGCAGCCGGGACGGAGATGGCTACACCTTC. It specifies CASSRDGDGYTF.